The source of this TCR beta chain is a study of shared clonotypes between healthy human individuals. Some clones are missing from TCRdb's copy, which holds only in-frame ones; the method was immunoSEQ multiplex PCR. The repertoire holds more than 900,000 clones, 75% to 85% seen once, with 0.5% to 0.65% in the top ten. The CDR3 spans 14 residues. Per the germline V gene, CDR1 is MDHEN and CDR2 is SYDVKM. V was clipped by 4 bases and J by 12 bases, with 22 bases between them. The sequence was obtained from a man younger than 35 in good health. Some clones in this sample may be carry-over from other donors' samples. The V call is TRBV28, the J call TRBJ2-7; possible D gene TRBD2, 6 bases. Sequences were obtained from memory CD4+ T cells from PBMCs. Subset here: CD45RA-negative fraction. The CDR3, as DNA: TGTGCCAGCAGTTCCAAACCGGGGACCTTGGAGGGGTACTTC. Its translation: CASSSKPGTLEGYF.